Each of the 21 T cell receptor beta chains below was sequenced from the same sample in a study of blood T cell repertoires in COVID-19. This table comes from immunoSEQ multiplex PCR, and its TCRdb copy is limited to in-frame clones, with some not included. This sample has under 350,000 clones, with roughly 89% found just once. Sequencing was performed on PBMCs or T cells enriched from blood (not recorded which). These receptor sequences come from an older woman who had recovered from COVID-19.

CDR3 in amino acids: CASSQAGVNYGYTF. Written as DNA, the CDR3 is TGTGCCAGCAGCCAAGCCGGGGTAAACTATGGCTACACCTTC. This chain links TRBV3-1 (or the pseudogene TRBV3-2) with TRBJ1-2; D is undetermined. This CDR3 is 14 amino acids long. Per the germline V gene, CDR1 is LGHDT and CDR2 is YNNKEL (reference sequence). Between the trimmed V and J ends, which lost 1 base and 2 bases, there was a span of 8 bases.

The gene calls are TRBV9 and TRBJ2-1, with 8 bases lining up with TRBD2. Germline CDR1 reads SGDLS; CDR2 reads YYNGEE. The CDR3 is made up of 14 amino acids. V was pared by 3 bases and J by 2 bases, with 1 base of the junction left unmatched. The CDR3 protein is CASSGSGTYNEQFF. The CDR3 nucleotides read TGTGCCAGCAGCGGTAGCGGGACCTACAATGAGCAGTTCTTC.

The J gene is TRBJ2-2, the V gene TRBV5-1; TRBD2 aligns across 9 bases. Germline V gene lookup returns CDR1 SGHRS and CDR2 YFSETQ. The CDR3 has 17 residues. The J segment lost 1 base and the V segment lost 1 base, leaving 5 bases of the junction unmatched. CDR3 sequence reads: CASSLRASGMNTGELFF. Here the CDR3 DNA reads TGCGCCAGCAGCTTGCGGGCTAGCGGGATGAACACCGGGGAGCTGTTTTTT.

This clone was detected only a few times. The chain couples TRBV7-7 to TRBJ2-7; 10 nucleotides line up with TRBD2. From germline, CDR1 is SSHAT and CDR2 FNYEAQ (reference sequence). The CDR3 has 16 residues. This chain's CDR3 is CASPNGGGLASGEQYF. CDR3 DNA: TGTGCTAGCCCAAACGGTGGGGGACTAGCGTCAGGCGAGCAGTACTTC.

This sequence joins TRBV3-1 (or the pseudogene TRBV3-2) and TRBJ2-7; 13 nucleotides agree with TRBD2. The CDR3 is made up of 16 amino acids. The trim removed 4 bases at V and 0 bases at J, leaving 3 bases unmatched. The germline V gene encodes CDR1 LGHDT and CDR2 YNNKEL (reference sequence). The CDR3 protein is CASSPGLAGVSYEQYF. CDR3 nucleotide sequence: TGTGCCAGCAGCCCCGGACTAGCGGGGGTCTCCTACGAGCAGTACTTC.

This chain's CDR3 is CASSIGHTNSYEQYF. The CDR3 bases are TGTGCCAGTAGTATAGGGCACACCAACTCCTACGAGCAGTACTTC. The rearrangement uses TRBV19 and TRBJ2-7; no definite D call. CDR3 length: 15 residues. V lost 1 base and J 0 bases, leaving 10 bases between the germline ends. CDR1 and CDR2 (germline): LNHDA, SQIVND (reference sequence).

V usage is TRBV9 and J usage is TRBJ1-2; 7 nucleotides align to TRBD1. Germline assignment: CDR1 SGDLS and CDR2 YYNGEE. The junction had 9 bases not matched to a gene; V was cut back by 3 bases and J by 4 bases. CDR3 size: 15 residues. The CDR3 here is CASSAQGGNLYGYTF. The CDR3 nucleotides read TGTGCCAGCAGCGCGCAGGGGGGAAACCTCTATGGCTACACCTTC. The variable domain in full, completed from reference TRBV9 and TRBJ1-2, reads DSGVTQTPKHLITATGQRVTLRCSPRSGDLSVYWYQQSLDQGLQFLIQYYNGEERAKGNILERFSAQQFPDLHSELNLSSLELGDSALYFCASSAQGGNLYGYTFGSGTRLTVV.

CDR3 DNA sequence: TGTGCCAGCAGTGACCTACAGAGTCAGCCCCAGCATTTT. Residues: CASSDLQSQPQHF. The J gene is TRBJ1-5, the V gene TRBV6-1; D ambiguous. The CDR3 extends over 13 amino acids. V lost 3 bases, J lost 6 bases, and 9 bases lay in between. Germline V gene sequence: CDR1 MNHNS, CDR2 SASEGT.

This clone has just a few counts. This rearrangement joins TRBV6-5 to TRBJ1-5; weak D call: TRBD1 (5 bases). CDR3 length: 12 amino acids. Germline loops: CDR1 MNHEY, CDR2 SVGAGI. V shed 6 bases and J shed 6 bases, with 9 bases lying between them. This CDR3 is CASSGGSQPQHF. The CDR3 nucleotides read TGTGCCAGCAGCGGGGGGAGTCAGCCCCAGCATTTT.

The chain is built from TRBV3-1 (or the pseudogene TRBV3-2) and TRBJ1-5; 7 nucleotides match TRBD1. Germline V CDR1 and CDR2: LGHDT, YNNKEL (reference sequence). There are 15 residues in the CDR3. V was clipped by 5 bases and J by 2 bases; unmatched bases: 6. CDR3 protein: CASSLTGTGNQPQHF. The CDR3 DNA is TGTGCCAGCAGCTTGACAGGGACGGGCAATCAGCCCCAGCATTTT.

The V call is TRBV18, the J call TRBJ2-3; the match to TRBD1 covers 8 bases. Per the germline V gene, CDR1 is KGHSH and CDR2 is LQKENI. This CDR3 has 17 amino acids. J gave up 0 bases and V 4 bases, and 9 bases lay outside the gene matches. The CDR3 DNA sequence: TGTGCCAGCTCACGGGTACCGGGACAGGCCAGCACAGATACGCAGTATTTT. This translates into CASSRVPGQASTDTQYF.

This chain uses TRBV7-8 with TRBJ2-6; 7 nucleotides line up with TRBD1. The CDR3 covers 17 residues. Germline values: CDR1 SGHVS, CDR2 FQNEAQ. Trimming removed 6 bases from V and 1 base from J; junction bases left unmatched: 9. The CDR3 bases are TGTGCCAGCAGACTCCGGGACAGAACTTCTGGGGCCAACGTCCTGACTTTC. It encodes CASRLRDRTSGANVLTF.

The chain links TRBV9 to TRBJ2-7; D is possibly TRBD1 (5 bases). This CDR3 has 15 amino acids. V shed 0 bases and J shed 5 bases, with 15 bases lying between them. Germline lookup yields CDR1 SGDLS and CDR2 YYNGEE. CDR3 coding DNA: TGTGCCAGCAGCGTAGCTCTCCAGGGCCTTGACGAGCAGTACTTC. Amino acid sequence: CASSVALQGLDEQYF.

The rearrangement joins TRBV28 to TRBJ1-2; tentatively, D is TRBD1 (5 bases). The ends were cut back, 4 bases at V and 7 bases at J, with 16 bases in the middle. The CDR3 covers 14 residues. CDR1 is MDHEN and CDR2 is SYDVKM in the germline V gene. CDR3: CASSSPGQAAGYTF. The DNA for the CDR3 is TGTGCCAGCAGTTCCCCTGGACAAGCAGCTGGCTACACCTTC.

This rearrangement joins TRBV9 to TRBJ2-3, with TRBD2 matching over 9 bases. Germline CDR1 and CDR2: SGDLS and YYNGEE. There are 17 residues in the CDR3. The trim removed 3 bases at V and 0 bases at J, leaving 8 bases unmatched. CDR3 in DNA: TGTGCCAGCAGCGGGTGGGTTGGACTAGCGAGCACAGATACGCAGTATTTT. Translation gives CASSGWVGLASTDTQYF.

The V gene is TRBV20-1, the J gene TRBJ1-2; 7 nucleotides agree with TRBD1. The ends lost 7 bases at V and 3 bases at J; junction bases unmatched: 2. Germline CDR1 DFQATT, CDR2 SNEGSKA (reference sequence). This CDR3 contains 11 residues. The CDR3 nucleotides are TGCAGTGTTGGGACAGACTATGGCTACACCTTC. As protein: CSVGTDYGYTF.

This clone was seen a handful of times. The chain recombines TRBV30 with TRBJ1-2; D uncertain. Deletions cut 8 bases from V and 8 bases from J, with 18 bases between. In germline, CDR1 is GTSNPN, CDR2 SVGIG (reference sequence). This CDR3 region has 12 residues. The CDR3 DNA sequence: TGTGCCAGAGATCGAAGAGGGCTAGGCTACACCTTC. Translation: CARDRRGLGYTF.

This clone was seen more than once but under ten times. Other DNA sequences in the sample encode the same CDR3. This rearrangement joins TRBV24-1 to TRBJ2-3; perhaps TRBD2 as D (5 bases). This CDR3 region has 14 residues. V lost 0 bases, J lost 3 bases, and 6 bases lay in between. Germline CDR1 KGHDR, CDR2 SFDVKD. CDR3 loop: CATSDLRGTDTQYF. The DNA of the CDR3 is TGTGCCACCAGTGATTTGAGAGGGACAGATACGCAGTATTTT.

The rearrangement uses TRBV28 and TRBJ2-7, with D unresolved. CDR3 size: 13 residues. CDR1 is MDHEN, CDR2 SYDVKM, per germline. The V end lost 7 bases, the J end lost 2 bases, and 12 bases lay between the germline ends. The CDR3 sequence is CASTSPFPYEQYF. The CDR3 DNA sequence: TGTGCCAGCACCTCCCCGTTCCCCTACGAGCAGTACTTC. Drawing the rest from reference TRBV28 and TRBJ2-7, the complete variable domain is DVKVTQSSRYLVKRTGEKVFLECVQDMDHENMFWYRQDPGLGLRLIYFSYDVKMKEKGDIPEGYSVSREKKERFSLILESASTNQTSMYLCASTSPFPYEQYFGPGTRLTVT.

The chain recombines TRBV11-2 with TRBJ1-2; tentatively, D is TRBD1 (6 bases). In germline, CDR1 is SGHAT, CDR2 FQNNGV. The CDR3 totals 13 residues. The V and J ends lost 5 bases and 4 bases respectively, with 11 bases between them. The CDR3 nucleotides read TGTGCCAGCAGCCGCGGACAGCGCTATGGCTACACCTTC. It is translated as CASSRGQRYGYTF.

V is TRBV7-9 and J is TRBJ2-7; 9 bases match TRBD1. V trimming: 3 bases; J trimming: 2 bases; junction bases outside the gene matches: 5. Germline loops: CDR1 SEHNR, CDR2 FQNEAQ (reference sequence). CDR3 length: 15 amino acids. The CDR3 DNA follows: TGTGCCAGCAGCTTCCTGACAGGGGGGGCCTACGAGCAGTACTTC. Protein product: CASSFLTGGAYEQYF. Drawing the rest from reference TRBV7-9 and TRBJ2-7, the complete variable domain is DTGVSQNPRHKITKRGQNVTFRCDPISEHNRLYWYRQTLGQGPEFLTYFQNEAQLEKSRLLSDRFSAERPKGSFSTLEIQRTEQGDSAMYLCASSFLTGGAYEQYFGPGTRLTVT.